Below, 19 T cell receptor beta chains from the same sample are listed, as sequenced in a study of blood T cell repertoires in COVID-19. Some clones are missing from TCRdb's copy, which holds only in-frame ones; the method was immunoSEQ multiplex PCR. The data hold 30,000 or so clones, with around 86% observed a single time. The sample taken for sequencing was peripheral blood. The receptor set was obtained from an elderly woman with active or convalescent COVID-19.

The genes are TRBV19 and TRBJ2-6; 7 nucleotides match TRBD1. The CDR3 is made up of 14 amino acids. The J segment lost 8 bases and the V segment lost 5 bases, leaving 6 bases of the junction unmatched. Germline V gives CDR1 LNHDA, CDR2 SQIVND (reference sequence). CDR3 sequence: CASSVRQGSNVLTF. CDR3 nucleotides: TGTGCCAGTAGTGTCCGACAGGGTTCCAACGTCCTGACTTTC.

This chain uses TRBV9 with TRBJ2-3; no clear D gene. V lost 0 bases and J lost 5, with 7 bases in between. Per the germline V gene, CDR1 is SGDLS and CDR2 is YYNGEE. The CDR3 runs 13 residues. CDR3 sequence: CASSVGDRDTQYF. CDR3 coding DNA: TGTGCCAGCAGCGTAGGAGATCGAGATACGCAGTATTTT.

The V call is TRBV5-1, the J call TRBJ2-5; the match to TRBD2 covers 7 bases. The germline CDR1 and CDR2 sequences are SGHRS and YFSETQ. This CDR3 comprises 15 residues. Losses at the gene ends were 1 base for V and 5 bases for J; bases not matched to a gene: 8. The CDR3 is CASSLMGGVEETQYF. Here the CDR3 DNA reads TGCGCCAGCAGCTTGATGGGAGGGGTGGAGGAGACCCAGTACTTC.

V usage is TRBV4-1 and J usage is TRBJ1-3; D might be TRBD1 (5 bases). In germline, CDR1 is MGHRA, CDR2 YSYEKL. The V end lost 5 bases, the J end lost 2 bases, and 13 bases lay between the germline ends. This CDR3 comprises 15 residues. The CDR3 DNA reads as TGCGCCAGCAGCGAGGCAGGGAGGGCTGGAAACACCATATATTTT. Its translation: CASSEAGRAGNTIYF.

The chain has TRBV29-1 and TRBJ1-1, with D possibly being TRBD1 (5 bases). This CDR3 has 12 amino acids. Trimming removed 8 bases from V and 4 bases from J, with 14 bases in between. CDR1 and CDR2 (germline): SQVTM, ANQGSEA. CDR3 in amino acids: CSCTRGGTEAFF. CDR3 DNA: TGCAGCTGTACGAGGGGAGGCACTGAAGCTTTCTTT.

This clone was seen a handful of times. CDR3 coding DNA: TGTGCCAGCAGCTCGCGACCGGGACAGGGTTTACACGAGCAGTACTTC. Translating it yields CASSSRPGQGLHEQYF. The chain carries TRBV7-6 and TRBJ2-7, with TRBD1 identical over 9 bases. Looked up from germline, CDR1 is SGHVS and CDR2 is FNYEAQ. The V segment lost 4 bases and the J segment 5 bases; nucleotides outside the gene matches: 12. The CDR3 runs 16 residues.

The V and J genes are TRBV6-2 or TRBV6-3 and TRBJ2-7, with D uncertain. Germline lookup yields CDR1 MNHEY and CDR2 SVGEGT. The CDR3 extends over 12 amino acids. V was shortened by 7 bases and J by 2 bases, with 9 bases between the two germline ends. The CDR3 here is CASTPDTYEQYF. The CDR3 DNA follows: TGTGCCAGCACCCCCGACACCTACGAGCAGTACTTC.

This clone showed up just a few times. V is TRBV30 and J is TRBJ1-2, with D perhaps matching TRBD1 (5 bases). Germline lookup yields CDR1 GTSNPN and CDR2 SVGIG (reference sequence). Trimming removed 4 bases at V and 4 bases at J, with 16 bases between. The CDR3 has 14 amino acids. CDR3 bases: TGTGCCTGGACCCTCCCCCAGGGAGGCTATGGCTACACCTTC. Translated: CAWTLPQGGYGYTF. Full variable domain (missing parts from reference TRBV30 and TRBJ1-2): SQTIHQWPATLVQPVGSPLSLECTVEGTSNPNLYWYRQAAGRGLQLLFYSVGIGQISSEVPQNLSASRPQDRQFILSSKKLLLSDSGFYLCAWTLPQGGYGYTFGSGTRLTVV.

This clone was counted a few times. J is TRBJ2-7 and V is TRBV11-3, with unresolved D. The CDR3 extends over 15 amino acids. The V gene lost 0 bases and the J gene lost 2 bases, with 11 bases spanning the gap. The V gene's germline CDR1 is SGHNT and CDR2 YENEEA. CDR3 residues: CASSLEVRPAYEQYF. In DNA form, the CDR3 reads TGTGCCAGCAGCTTAGAGGTCAGGCCAGCCTACGAGCAGTACTTC.

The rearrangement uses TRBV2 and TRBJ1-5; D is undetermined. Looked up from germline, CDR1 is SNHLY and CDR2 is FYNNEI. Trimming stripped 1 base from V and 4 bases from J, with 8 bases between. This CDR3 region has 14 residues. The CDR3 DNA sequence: TGTGCCAGCAGTGAAGGGTCAGGAAATCAGCCCCAGCATTTT. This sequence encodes CASSEGSGNQPQHF.

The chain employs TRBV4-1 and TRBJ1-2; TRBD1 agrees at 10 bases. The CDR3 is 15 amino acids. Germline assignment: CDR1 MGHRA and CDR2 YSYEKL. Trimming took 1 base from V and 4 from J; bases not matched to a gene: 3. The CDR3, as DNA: TGCGCCAGCAGCCAAGTTGGGACAGGGGCCTATGGCTACACCTTC. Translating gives CASSQVGTGAYGYTF.

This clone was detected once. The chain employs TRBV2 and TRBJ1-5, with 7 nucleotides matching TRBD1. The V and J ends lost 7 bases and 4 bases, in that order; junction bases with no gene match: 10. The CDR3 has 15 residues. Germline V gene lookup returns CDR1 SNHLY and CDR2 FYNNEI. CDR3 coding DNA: TGTGCCAGCACCCCCGCCAGGGGGATAAATCAGCCCCAGCATTTT. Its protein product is CASTPARGINQPQHF. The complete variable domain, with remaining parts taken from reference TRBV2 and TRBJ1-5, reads EPEVTQTPSHQVTQMGQEVILRCVPISNHLYFYWYRQILGQKVEFLVSFYNNEISEKSEIFDDQFSVERPDGSNFTLKIRSTKLEDSAMYFCASTPARGINQPQHFGDGTRLSIL.

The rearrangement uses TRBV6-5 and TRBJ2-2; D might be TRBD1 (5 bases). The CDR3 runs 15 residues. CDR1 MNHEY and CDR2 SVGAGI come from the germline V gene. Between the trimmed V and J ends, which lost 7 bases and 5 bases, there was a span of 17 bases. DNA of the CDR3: TGTGCCAGCATGGCAAGTCAGGGCCATACCGGGGAGCTGTTTTTT. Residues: CASMASQGHTGELFF.

The CDR3 is CASSTGTWNSPLHF. The CDR3 coding sequence is TGTGCCAGCAGCACCGGGACTTGGAATTCACCCCTCCACTTT. The gene calls are TRBV6-4 and TRBJ1-6, with D possibly matching TRBD1 (5 bases). CDR1 is MRHNA and CDR2 is SNTAGT in the germline V gene. V was clipped by 6 bases and J by 7 bases, with 13 bases between them. The CDR3 contains 14 residues.

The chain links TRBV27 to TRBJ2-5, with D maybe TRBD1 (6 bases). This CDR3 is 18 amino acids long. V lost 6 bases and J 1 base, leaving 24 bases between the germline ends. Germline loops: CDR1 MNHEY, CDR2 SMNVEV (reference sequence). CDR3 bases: TGTGCCAGCAGCCCCCGATTGGTGCCGAGAGGGGGCCAAGAGACCCAGTACTTC. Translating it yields CASSPRLVPRGGQETQYF.

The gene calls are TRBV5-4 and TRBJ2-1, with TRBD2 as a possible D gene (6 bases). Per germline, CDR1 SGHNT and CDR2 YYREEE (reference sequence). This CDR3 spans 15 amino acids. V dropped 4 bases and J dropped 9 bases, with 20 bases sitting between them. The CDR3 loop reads CASSRPGLIQTEQFF. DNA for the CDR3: TGTGCCAGCAGCCGTCCGGGACTGATACAAACTGAGCAGTTCTTC.

CDR3 protein: CASSPTGANGYTF. CDR3 sequence (DNA): TGTGCCAGCAGCCCGACAGGGGCGAATGGCTACACCTTC. This chain joins TRBV11-3 and TRBJ1-2, with TRBD1 matching over 8 bases. CDR1 is SGHNT and CDR2 is YENEEA in the germline V gene. J lost 6 bases, V lost 5 bases, and 5 bases had no gene match. The CDR3 has 13 amino acids.

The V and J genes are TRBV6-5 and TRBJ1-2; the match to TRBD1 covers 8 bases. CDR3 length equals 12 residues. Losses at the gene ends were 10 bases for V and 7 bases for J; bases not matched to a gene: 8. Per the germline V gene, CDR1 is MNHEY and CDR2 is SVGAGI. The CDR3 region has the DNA TGTGCCACCCGGACAGGGATGACTGGCTACACCTTC. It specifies CATRTGMTGYTF.

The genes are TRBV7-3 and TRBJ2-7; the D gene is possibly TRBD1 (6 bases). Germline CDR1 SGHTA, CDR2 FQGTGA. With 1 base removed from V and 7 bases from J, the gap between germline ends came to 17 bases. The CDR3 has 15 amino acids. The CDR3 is CASSLKGQSIEEQYF. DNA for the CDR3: TGTGCCAGCAGCTTAAAAGGACAGTCTATTGAGGAGCAGTACTTC.